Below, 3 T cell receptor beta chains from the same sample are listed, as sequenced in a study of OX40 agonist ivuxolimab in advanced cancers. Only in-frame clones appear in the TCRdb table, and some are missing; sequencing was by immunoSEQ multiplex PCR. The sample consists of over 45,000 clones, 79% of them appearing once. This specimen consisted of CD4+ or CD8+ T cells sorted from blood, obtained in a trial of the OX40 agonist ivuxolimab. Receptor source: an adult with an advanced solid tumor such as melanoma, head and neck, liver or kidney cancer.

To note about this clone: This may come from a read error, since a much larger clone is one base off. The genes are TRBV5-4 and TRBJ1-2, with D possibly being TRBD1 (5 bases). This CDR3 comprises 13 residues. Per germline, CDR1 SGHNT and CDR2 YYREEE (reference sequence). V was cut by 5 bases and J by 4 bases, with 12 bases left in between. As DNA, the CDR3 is TGTGCCAGCAGGGACGGGGGTGGCTATGGCTACACCTTC. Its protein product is CASRDGGGYGYTF.

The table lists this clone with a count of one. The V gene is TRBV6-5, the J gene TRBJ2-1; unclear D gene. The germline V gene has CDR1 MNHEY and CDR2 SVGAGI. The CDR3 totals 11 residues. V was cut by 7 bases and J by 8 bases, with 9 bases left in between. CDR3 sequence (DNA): TGTGCCAGCATAAACAGTGATGAGCAGTTCTTC. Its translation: CASINSDEQFF.

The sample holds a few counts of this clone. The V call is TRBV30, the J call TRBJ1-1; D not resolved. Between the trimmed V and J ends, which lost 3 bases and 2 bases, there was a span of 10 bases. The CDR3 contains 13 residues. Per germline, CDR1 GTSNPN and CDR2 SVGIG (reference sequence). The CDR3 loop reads CAWSRAGNTEAFF. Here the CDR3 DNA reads TGTGCCTGGAGCAGAGCGGGCAACACTGAAGCTTTCTTT.